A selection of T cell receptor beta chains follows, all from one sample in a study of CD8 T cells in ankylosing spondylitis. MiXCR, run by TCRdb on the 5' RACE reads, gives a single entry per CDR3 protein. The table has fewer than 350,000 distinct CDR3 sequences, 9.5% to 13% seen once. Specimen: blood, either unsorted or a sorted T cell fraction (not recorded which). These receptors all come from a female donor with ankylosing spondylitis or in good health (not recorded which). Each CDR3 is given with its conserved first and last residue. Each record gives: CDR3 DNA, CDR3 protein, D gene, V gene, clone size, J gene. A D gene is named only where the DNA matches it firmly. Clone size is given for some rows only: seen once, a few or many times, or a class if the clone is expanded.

DNA: TGTGCCAGCAGCCCCCCACTAGCGGGAGGATGGCGGGAGCAGTACTTC; CDR3: CASSPPLAGGWREQYF; D: TRBD2; V: TRBV6-1; size: many; J: TRBJ2-7
DNA: TGTGCCAGCAGGGGACTGCAGGGGCCCTACGAGCAGTACTTC; CDR3: CASRGLQGPYEQYF; D: .; V: TRBV12-3/TRBV12-4; size: many; J: TRBJ2-7
DNA: TGCAGTGCTAGAGTACAGGGTCGGGGTTGGGGCTCCTACAATGAGCAGTTCTTC; CDR3: CSARVQGRGWGSYNEQFF; D: .; V: TRBV20-1; size: many; J: TRBJ2-1
DNA: TGTGCCAGCAGTTACTCTTTTAGGGGCCAACACGAAGCTTTCTTT; CDR3: CASSYSFRGQHEAFF; D: .; V: TRBV6-5; size: many; J: TRBJ1-1
DNA: TGCGCCAGCAGAGGGTCTAGCGGGGCCCCCTACGAGCAGTACTTC; CDR3: CASRGSSGAPYEQYF; D: TRBD2; V: TRBV5-1; size: .; J: TRBJ2-7
DNA: TGTGCCAGCAGCTTGACTAGCGGAGCCTACAATGAGCAGTTCTTC; CDR3: CASSLTSGAYNEQFF; D: TRBD2; V: TRBV7-8; size: many; J: TRBJ2-1
DNA: TGCAGTGCTAGAGATGGGGCCTGGGGGGGGGCCAACACCGGGGAGCTGTTTTTT; CDR3: CSARDGAWGGANTGELFF; D: .; V: TRBV20-1; size: few; J: TRBJ2-2
DNA: TGTGCTAGCAGCTTAGAAGTAGGGTCGGCGAGGGGTCGTTCTCATGGCTACACCTTC; CDR3: CASSLEVGSARGRSHGYTF; D: .; V: TRBV7-7; size: .; J: TRBJ1-2
DNA: TGTGCCAGCAGTCCTTTCCTAGGACACGCAACTCCTAACTATGGCTACACCTTC; CDR3: CASSPFLGHATPNYGYTF; D: .; V: TRBV28; size: many; J: TRBJ1-2
DNA: TGTGCCAGCAGCCACGACAACGGGGGCGCGGACACCGGGGAGCTGTTTTTT; CDR3: CASSHDNGGADTGELFF; D: .; V: TRBV4-2; size: many; J: TRBJ2-2
DNA: TGTGCCAGCAGCTTGGGTCGGACAGGAAATCTAGAAGCTTTCTTT; CDR3: CASSLGRTGNLEAFF; D: TRBD1; V: TRBV11-2; size: few; J: TRBJ1-1
DNA: TGCAGTGCTAGAGATATGGCTAGTCACTCCTACAATGAGCAGTTCTTC; CDR3: CSARDMASHSYNEQFF; D: .; V: TRBV20-1; size: many; J: TRBJ2-1
DNA: TGTGCCACCAGCCCGGGGGCCGGTGAAAAACTGTTTTTT; CDR3: CATSPGAGEKLFF; D: .; V: TRBV15; size: .; J: TRBJ1-4
DNA: TGTGCCAGCACGACAGATTATAATTCACCCCTCCACTTT; CDR3: CASTTDYNSPLHF; D: .; V: TRBV28; size: many; J: TRBJ1-6
DNA: TGCGCCAGCAGCTTGCGTAGCGGGAGTAGCGATGAGCAGTTCTTC; CDR3: CASSLRSGSSDEQFF; D: TRBD2; V: TRBV5-1; size: few; J: TRBJ2-1
DNA: TGCGCCAGCAGCTTGGTGGGCGGACCATCCTACAATGAGCAGTTCTTC; CDR3: CASSLVGGPSYNEQFF; D: .; V: TRBV5-1; size: many; J: TRBJ2-1
DNA: TGTGCCAGCAGCTTGGGGTCTGGGAGACACACAGATACGCAGTATTTT; CDR3: CASSLGSGRHTDTQYF; D: .; V: TRBV7-9; size: many; J: TRBJ2-3
DNA: TGTGCCAGCAGCCAAGAGAGGGTGGTATATGAGCAGTTCTTC; CDR3: CASSQERVVYEQFF; D: .; V: TRBV4-2; size: .; J: TRBJ2-1
DNA: TGTGCCAGCAGACCGCGGCAAGACAGGGTAGGCCTGGTCTCTGGGGCCAACGTCCTGACTTTC; CDR3: CASRPRQDRVGLVSGANVLTF; D: TRBD1; V: TRBV5-6; size: few; J: TRBJ2-6
DNA: TGCAGTGCTAGGAGGGTCGGGGAGCTGTTTTTT; CDR3: CSARRVGELFF; D: .; V: TRBV20-1; size: once; J: TRBJ2-2
DNA: TGTGCCCGGCAGACCCGGGAACGCACAGATACGCAGTATTTT; CDR3: CARQTRERTDTQYF; D: .; V: TRBV30; size: .; J: TRBJ2-3
DNA: TGCGCCAGCAGCCCCCAAGGACAGGGGAGTGTGCAGTACTTC; CDR3: CASSPQGQGSVQYF; D: TRBD1; V: TRBV5-1; size: few; J: TRBJ2-7
DNA: TGTGCCAGCAGCAAAAGTGCAGCCGGGACAGCTAATGAAAAACTGTTTTTT; CDR3: CASSKSAAGTANEKLFF; D: .; V: TRBV21-1; size: few; J: TRBJ1-4
DNA: TGTGCCACCAGTGTCGGACAGGACACAGATACGCAGTATTTT; CDR3: CATSVGQDTDTQYF; D: TRBD1; V: TRBV24-1; size: many; J: TRBJ2-3
DNA: TGCAGTGCTAGAGATCGTGAGTTTGGCTTGGGGACCCAGTACTTC; CDR3: CSARDREFGLGTQYF; D: .; V: TRBV20-1; size: many; J: TRBJ2-5
DNA: TGTGCCAGCAGCCACCAGATTAGCGGGGTTAGCACAGATACGCAGTATTTT; CDR3: CASSHQISGVSTDTQYF; D: TRBD2; V: TRBV3-1; size: few; J: TRBJ2-3
DNA: TGCAGTGCTAGATCCCCCCGTTCCACAGATACGCAGTATTTT; CDR3: CSARSPRSTDTQYF; D: .; V: TRBV20-1; size: few; J: TRBJ2-3